This entry lists 23 T cell receptor beta chains sequenced from one sample in a study of CD8 T cells in Susac syndrome. Random hexamers were used to reverse transcribe the RNA input (roughly 0.5 to 1 ug). MiXCR, run by TCRdb on the immunoSEQ multiplex PCR reads, gives a single entry per CDR3 protein. Of 100,000 to 150,000 distinct CDR3 sequences listed, approximately 96% are singletons. Sequenced sample: CD4+ T cells from PBMCs. Every receptor here comes from a human donor in good health.

The chain links TRBV6-6 to TRBJ2-7; D is possibly TRBD2 (6 bases). V was pared by 2 bases and J by 4 bases, with 9 bases between. Per germline, CDR1 MNHNY and CDR2 SVGAGI (reference sequence). CDR3 size: 13 residues. The DNA for the CDR3 is TGTGCCAGCAGTTACCGTGGGGGGTACGAGCAGTACTTC. As protein: CASSYRGGYEQYF.

The chain is built from TRBV5-1 and TRBJ1-2; 8 nucleotides align to TRBD1. This CDR3 is built from 15 residues. V shed 4 bases and J 5 bases; nucleotides not matched to a gene: 10. Germline CDR1 is SGHRS and CDR2 is YFSETQ. The CDR3: CASSHGGQGAYGYTF. The CDR3, as DNA: TGCGCCAGCAGCCACGGCGGGCAGGGGGCATATGGCTACACCTTC.

The rearrangement uses TRBV6-6 and TRBJ1-2; D unresolved. There are 14 residues in the CDR3. The V end lost 6 bases, the J end lost 4 bases, and 15 bases lay between the germline ends. Germline loops: CDR1 MNHNY, CDR2 SVGAGI (reference sequence). This chain's CDR3 is CASSSQAGAYGYTF. CDR3 DNA: TGTGCCAGCAGCTCCCAGGCAGGAGCCTATGGCTACACCTTC.

V and J are TRBV12-3 or TRBV12-4 and TRBJ1-2; D unresolved. Trimming stripped 4 bases from V and 3 bases from J, with 9 bases between. This CDR3 has 13 residues. The CDR3 DNA reads TGTGCCAGCAGTTCACAGTACGACTATGGCTACACCTTC. Its translation is CASSSQYDYGYTF.

In its sample, this clonotype was seen a few times. The chain links TRBV14 to TRBJ1-1; D is undetermined. This CDR3 is 12 amino acids long. Trimming cost V 3 bases and J 0 bases, with 2 bases left between them. CDR1 and CDR2 (germline): SGHDN, FVKESK. CDR3 nucleotide sequence: TGTGCCAGCAGCCAGGTGAACACTGAAGCTTTCTTT. This encodes CASSQVNTEAFF.

The J gene is TRBJ2-5, the V gene TRBV5-1; the D gene is possibly TRBD1 (6 bases). This CDR3 comprises 13 residues. The germline CDR1 and CDR2 sequences are SGHRS and YFSETQ. The V end lost 4 bases, the J end lost 4 bases, and 11 bases lay between the germline ends. In DNA form, the CDR3 reads TGCGCCAGCAGCGGGGGCCCTACAGAGACCCAGTACTTC. Translating gives CASSGGPTETQYF.

The V and J genes are TRBV5-6 and TRBJ1-2, with 8 bases aligning to TRBD1. Germline trimming cut 4 bases from V and 3 bases from J; bases unmatched to any gene: 11. In germline, CDR1 is SGHDT, CDR2 YYEEEE. CDR3 length: 16 residues. The CDR3 region is CASSAWTGRLDYGYTF. The CDR3 DNA is TGTGCCAGCAGCGCCTGGACAGGGAGACTAGACTATGGCTACACCTTC.

Here the CDR3 reads CASSYGLHTYEQYF. The CDR3 DNA reads as TGTGCCAGCAGCTACGGACTACATACCTACGAGCAGTACTTC. The chain employs TRBV7-2 and TRBJ2-7, with D possibly being TRBD2 (6 bases). The V and J ends lost 4 bases and 2 bases respectively, with 12 bases between them. The CDR3 sequence is 14 residues long. Germline CDR1 and CDR2: SGHTA and FQGNSA.

This clonotype was found once. This sequence joins TRBV9 and TRBJ2-1; weak D call: TRBD1 (6 bases). V was pared by 4 bases and J by 0 bases, with 17 bases between. This CDR3 comprises 17 residues. Looked up from germline, CDR1 is SGDLS and CDR2 is YYNGEE. DNA of the CDR3: TGTGCCAGCAGCACCGCGGTCCGGGACAACTCCTACAATGAGCAGTTCTTC. Protein product: CASSTAVRDNSYNEQFF.

J is TRBJ2-7 and V is TRBV11-2; D is unclear. Germline V gene data show CDR1 as SGHAT and CDR2 as FQNNGV. The CDR3 length is 12 residues. The germline V and J ends were trimmed by 3 bases and 5 bases, with 8 bases remaining between them. As DNA, the CDR3 is TGTGCCAGCAGCTTTCCCCTGAACGAGCAGTACTTC. It yields the protein CASSFPLNEQYF.

This chain links TRBV5-1 with TRBJ1-1; D is perhaps TRBD1 (6 bases). The CDR3 contains 13 residues. Trimming left V 1 base short and J 6 bases short, with 10 bases between. CDR1 SGHRS and CDR2 YFSETQ come from the germline V gene. The CDR3 bases are TGCGCCAGCAGCTTGACAGGGATCGCTGAAGCTTTCTTT. This translates into CASSLTGIAEAFF.

The chain couples TRBV7-9 to TRBJ2-1; possible D gene TRBD2, 5 bases. The CDR3 totals 12 residues. Germline CDR1 is SEHNR and CDR2 is FQNEAQ (reference sequence). Deletions cut 1 base from V and 14 bases from J, with 12 bases between. The CDR3 region is CASSLGRPPKFF. The DNA of the CDR3 is TGTGCCAGCAGCTTAGGGAGGCCCCCGAAGTTCTTC.

The chain recombines TRBV9 with TRBJ2-7; 9 bases are a match to TRBD2. Germline-derived CDR1 and CDR2 are SGDLS and YYNGEE. The CDR3 covers 14 residues. J gave up 2 bases and V 4 bases, and 4 bases lay outside the gene matches. The CDR3 DNA reads as TGTGCCAGCAGCCTAGCGGGATCTACCTACGAGCAGTACTTC. Translation gives CASSLAGSTYEQYF.

V is TRBV5-1 and J is TRBJ1-5; tentatively, D is TRBD1 (5 bases). This CDR3 comprises 15 residues. CDR1 is SGHRS, CDR2 YFSETQ, per germline. V shed 4 bases and J shed 4 bases, with 15 bases lying between them. CDR3 nucleotides: TGCGCCAGCAGCGAGCTTGGCGGGGGAAATCAGCCCCAGCATTTT. It specifies CASSELGGGNQPQHF.

The V call is TRBV5-4, the J call TRBJ1-2; 11 bases are shared with TRBD1. V lost 1 base to trimming and J lost 6 bases; unmatched junction nucleotides: 8. This CDR3 has 16 amino acids. The germline CDR1 and CDR2 sequences are SGHNT and YYREEE (reference sequence). CDR3 nucleotides: TGTGCCAGCAGCTTGAGGACAGGGGGCACCAGGAATGGCTACACCTTC. Translation gives CASSLRTGGTRNGYTF.

The rearrangement links TRBV7-2 to TRBJ2-5; TRBD2 matches at 7 bases. The J segment lost 2 bases and the V segment lost 5 bases, leaving 8 bases of the junction unmatched. The germline gives CDR1 SGHTA, CDR2 FQGNSA. The CDR3 is made up of 15 amino acids. CDR3: CASSPRTGGQETQYF. Written as DNA, the CDR3 is TGTGCCAGCAGCCCCAGAACGGGAGGTCAAGAGACCCAGTACTTC. Using reference TRBV7-2 and TRBJ2-5 for the parts outside the CDR3, the full variable domain is GAGVSQSPSNKVTEKGKDVELRCDPISGHTALYWYRQSLGQGLEFLIYFQGNSAPDKSGLPSDRFSAERTGGSVSTLTIQRTQQEDSAVYLCASSPRTGGQETQYFGPGTRLLVL.

Here the CDR3 reads CASRQDYYEQYF. The DNA of the CDR3 is TGTGCCAGTCGACAGGATTACTACGAGCAGTACTTC. J is TRBJ2-7 and V is TRBV12-3 or TRBV12-4, with D tentatively TRBD1 (6 bases). V was shortened by 9 bases and J by 3 bases, with 12 bases between the two germline ends. The CDR3 extends over 12 amino acids.

This chain connects TRBV20-1 to TRBJ1-5; maybe TRBD1 (5 bases). The CDR3 is 15 amino acids. The V end was cut by 0 bases, the J end by 5 bases, with 14 bases between. Germline CDR1 DFQATT, CDR2 SNEGSKA (reference sequence). CDR3 in amino acids: CSARDGGRGDQPQHF. CDR3 nucleotide sequence: TGCAGTGCTAGAGATGGAGGGCGAGGGGATCAGCCCCAGCATTTT.

The rearrangement links TRBV9 to TRBJ2-7; 9 bases line up with TRBD1. The CDR3 extends over 14 amino acids. CDR1 and CDR2 from the germline V gene are SGDLS and YYNGEE. V lost 2 bases, J lost 2 bases, and 2 bases stayed unmatched. The CDR3 sequence: CASSVGQGTYEQYF. The CDR3 DNA reads TGTGCCAGCAGCGTGGGACAGGGAACCTACGAGCAGTACTTC.

The V gene is TRBV6-1, the J gene TRBJ1-1, with D hard to call. The germline V and J ends were trimmed by 6 bases and 0 bases, with 11 bases remaining between them. The CDR3 is made up of 14 amino acids. Germline V gene data show CDR1 as MNHNS and CDR2 as SASEGT. The CDR3: CASSRVPMNTEAFF. In DNA, the CDR3 is TGTGCCAGCAGCCGTGTTCCCATGAACACTGAAGCTTTCTTT.

CDR3 amino acids: CASSLGTALYGYTF. The CDR3 DNA reads TGTGCCAGCAGTTTGGGCACAGCACTCTATGGCTACACCTTC. The chain carries TRBV28 and TRBJ1-2; D unclear. The CDR3 contains 14 residues. Deletions cut 3 bases from V and 4 bases from J, with 12 bases between. Per the germline V gene, CDR1 is MDHEN and CDR2 is SYDVKM.

J is TRBJ2-1 and V is TRBV7-9; 11 bases line up with TRBD2. The CDR3 covers 16 residues. The V gene's germline CDR1 is SEHNR and CDR2 FQNEAQ (reference sequence). V was clipped by 6 bases and J by 8 bases; unmatched bases: 12. CDR3 DNA: TGTGCCAGCAGGGAAACTAGCGGGGGAGGTGCGGATGAGCAGTTCTTC. Translation gives CASRETSGGGADEQFF.

This chain links TRBV12-3 or TRBV12-4 with TRBJ1-2, with D hard to call. The CDR3 loop spans 13 amino acids. V lost 4 bases, J lost 4 bases, and 10 bases lay in between. Here the CDR3 DNA reads TGTGCCAGCAGTTATCAGTCCGCCTATGGCTACACCTTC. The encoded protein is CASSYQSAYGYTF.